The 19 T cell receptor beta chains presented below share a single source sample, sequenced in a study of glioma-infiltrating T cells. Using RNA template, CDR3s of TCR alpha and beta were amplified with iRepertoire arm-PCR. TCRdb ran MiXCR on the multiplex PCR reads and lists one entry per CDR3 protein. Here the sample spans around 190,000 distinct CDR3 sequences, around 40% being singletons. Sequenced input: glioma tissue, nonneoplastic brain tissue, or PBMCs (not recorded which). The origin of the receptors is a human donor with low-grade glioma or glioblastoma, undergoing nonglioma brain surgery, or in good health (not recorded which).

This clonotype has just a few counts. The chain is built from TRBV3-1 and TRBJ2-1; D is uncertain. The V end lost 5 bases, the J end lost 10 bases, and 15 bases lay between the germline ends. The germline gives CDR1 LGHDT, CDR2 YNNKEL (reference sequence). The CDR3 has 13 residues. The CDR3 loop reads CASSTHTASEQFF. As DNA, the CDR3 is TGTGCCAGCAGCACACACACTGCCAGCGAGCAGTTCTTC.

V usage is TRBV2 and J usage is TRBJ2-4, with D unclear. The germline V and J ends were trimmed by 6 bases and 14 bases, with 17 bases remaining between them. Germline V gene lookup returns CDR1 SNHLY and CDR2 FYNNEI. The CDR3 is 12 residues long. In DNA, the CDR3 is TGTGCCAGCAGCAGGCTGGCCTGGGTTAAGTACTTC. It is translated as CASSRLAWVKYF.

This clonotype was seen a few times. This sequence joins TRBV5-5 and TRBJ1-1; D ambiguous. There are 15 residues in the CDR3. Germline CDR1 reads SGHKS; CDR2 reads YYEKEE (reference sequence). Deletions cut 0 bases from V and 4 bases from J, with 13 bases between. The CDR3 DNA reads TGTGCCAGCAGCTTGGTAGGAGGGTTGGCCACTGAAGCTTTCTTT. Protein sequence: CASSLVGGLATEAFF.

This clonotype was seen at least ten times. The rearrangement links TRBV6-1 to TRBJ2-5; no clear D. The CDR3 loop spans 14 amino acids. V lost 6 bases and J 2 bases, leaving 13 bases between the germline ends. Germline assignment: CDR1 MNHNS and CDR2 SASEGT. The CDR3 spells CASSDGPGQETQYF. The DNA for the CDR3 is TGTGCCAGCAGCGATGGCCCCGGGCAAGAGACCCAGTACTTC.

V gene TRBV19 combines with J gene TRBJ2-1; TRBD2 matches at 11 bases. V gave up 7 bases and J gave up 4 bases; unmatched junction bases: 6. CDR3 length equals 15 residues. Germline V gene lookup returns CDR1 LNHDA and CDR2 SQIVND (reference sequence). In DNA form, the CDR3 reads TGTGCCAGTACCACAACTAGCGGGAGTTACAATGAGCAGTTCTTC. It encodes CASTTTSGSYNEQFF.

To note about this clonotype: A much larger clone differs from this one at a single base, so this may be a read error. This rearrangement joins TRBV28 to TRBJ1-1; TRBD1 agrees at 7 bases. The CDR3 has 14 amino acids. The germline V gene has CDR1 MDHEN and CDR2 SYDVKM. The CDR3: CARSLDRASTEAFF. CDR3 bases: TGTGCCAGAAGTTTAGACAGGGCGAGCACTGAAGCTTTCTTT.

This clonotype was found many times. The CDR3, as DNA: TGTGCCAGCAGTTCTGAAGCTAGCAATCAGCCCCAGCATTTT. Its translation: CASSSEASNQPQHF. This rearrangement joins TRBV2 to TRBJ1-5; D not certain. Germline V gene sequence: CDR1 SNHLY, CDR2 FYNNEI. The CDR3 has 14 amino acids. The V end lost 5 bases, the J end lost 0 bases, and 8 bases lay between the germline ends.

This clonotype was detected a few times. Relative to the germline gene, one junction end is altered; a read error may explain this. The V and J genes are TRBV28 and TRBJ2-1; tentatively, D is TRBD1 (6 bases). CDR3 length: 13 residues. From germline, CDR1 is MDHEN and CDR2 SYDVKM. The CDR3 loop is CAWSGGSHNEQFF. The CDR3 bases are TGTGCCTGGAGTGGGGGCTCCCACAATGAGCAGTTCTTC.

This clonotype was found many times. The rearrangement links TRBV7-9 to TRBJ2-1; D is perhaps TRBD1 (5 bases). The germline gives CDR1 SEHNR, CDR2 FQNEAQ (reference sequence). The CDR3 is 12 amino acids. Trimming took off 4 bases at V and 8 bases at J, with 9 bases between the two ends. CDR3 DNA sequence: TGTGCCAGCAGCTCACAGGCTCATGAGCAGTTCTTC. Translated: CASSSQAHEQFF.

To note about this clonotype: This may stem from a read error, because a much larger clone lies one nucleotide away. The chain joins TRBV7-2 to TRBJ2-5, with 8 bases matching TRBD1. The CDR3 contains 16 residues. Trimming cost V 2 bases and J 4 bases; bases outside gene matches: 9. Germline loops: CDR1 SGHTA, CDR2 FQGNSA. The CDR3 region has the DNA TGTGCCAGCAGCTTACTCTTTTATGGACAGGGAGAGACCCAGTACTTC. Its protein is CASSLLFYGQGETQYF.

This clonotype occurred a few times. For the CDR3, the DNA is TGTGCCAGTAGTATAATCGTAGGAAACACTGAAGCTTTCTTT. As protein: CASSIIVGNTEAFF. The chain is built from TRBV19 and TRBJ1-1; D is unclear. The CDR3 runs 14 residues. Germline CDR1 is LNHDA and CDR2 is SQIVND (reference sequence). With 2 bases removed from V and 2 bases from J, the gap between germline ends came to 9 bases.

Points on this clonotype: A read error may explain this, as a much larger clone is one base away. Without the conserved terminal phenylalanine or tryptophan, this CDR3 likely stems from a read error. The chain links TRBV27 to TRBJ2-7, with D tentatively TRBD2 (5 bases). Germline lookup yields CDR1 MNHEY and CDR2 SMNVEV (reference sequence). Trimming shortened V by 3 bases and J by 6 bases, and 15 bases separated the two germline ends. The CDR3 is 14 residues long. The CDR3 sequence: CASSLSGAPREQYL. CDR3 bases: TGTGCCAGCAGTTTGAGCGGAGCCCCCCGCGAGCAGTACCTC.

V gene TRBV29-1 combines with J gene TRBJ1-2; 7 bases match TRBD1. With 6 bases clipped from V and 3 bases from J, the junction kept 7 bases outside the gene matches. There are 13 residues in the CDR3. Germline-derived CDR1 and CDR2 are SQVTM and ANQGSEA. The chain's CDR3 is CSVYRQGDYGYTF. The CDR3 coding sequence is TGCAGCGTCTACAGACAGGGAGACTATGGCTACACCTTC.

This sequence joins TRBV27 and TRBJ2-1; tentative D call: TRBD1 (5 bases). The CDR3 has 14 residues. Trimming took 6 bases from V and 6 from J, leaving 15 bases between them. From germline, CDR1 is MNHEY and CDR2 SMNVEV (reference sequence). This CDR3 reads CASSQRTWSNEQFF. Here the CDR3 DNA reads TGTGCCAGCAGCCAAAGGACATGGAGCAATGAGCAGTTCTTC.

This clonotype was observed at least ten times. The CDR3 region has the DNA TGCAGTGCTATTTCGGTAATCAGCGGGCAGTACGAGCAGTACTTC. Protein: CSAISVISGQYEQYF. The chain combines TRBV20-1 with TRBJ2-7; a weak D match, TRBD2 (6 bases). Germline assignment: CDR1 DFQATT and CDR2 SNEGSKA (reference sequence). Trimming took 4 bases from V and 4 from J, leaving 20 bases between them. The CDR3 length is 15 residues.

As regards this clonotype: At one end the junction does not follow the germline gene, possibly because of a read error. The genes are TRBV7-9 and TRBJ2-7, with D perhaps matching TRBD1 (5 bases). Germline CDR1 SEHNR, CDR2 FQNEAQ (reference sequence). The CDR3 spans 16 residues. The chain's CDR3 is CDSSSTEAPNSYEQYF. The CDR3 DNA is TGTGACAGCAGCTCGACAGAAGCCCCTAACTCATACGAGCAGTACTTC.

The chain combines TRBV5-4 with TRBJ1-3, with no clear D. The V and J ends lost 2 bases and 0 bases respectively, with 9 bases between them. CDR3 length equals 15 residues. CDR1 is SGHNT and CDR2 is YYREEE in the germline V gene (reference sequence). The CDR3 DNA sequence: TGTGCCAGCAGCTTAGAGGTCTTCTCTGGAAACACCATATATTTT. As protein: CASSLEVFSGNTIYF.

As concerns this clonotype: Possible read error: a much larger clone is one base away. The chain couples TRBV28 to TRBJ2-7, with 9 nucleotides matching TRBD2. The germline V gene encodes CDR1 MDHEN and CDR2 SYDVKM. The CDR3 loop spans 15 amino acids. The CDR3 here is CASSLVGGRAGEQCF. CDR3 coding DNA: TGTGCCAGCAGTTTGGTCGGCGGGAGGGCAGGAGAGCAGTGCTTC.

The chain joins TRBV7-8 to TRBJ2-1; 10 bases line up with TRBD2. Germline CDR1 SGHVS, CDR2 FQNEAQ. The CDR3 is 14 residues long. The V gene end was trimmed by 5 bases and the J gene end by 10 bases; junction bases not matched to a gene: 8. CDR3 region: CASSTLAGIGEQFF. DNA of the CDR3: TGTGCCAGCAGCACACTAGCGGGAATAGGGGAGCAGTTCTTC.